Listed below are T cell receptor beta chains from one sample, sequenced in a study of blood T cell repertoires in COVID-19. TCRdb's copy holds only in-frame clones and misses some; the assay was immunoSEQ multiplex PCR. The sample holds approximately 670,000 clones, 85% to 90% seen once. Material for sequencing was peripheral blood. The origin of the receptors is a woman aged 18-35 years with acute or convalescent COVID-19. Both conserved end residues are trimmed from each CDR3. D genes are given only for firm matches.

d_gene: TRBD1
v_gene: TRBV24-1
CDR3aa: ATSVQGAGQPQH

d_gene: NA
v_gene: TRBV7-7
CDR3aa: ASSPGLSFTDTQY

d_gene: NA
v_gene: TRBV12-5
CDR3aa: ASGAGGEQF

d_gene: NA
v_gene: TRBV4-1
CDR3aa: ASSQGEQTGELF

d_gene: NA
v_gene: TRBV7-2
CDR3aa: ASSPKLGQTTEKLF

d_gene: NA
v_gene: TRBV6-5
CDR3aa: ASSYSTRQNTEAF

d_gene: TRBD1
v_gene: TRBV12-5
CDR3aa: ASGLAGGQASSSGANVLT

d_gene: NA
v_gene: TRBV11-3
CDR3aa: ASSYAGDTEAF

d_gene: TRBD1
v_gene: TRBV19
CDR3aa: ASSTSTGGNTIY

d_gene: NA
v_gene: TRBV7-8
CDR3aa: ASSSISGGLASYNEQF

d_gene: TRBD1
v_gene: TRBV18
CDR3aa: ASSLTGDQPQH

d_gene: NA
v_gene: TRBV24-1
CDR3aa: ATSGTAYGYT

d_gene: NA
v_gene: TRBV4-1
CDR3aa: ASSQDQKLKTEIGYT

d_gene: NA
v_gene: TRBV30
CDR3aa: AWSLGAGTEAF

d_gene: NA
v_gene: TRBV7-6
CDR3aa: ASSLGTDANYGYT

d_gene: NA
v_gene: TRBV21-1
CDR3aa: ASSFRTGHNSYEQY

d_gene: NA
v_gene: TRBV9
CDR3aa: ASGGSGTGELF

d_gene: NA
v_gene: TRBV19
CDR3aa: ASSLPTREQF

d_gene: TRBD2
v_gene: TRBV4-1
CDR3aa: ASSQETPRSGGAADTQY

d_gene: TRBD1
v_gene: TRBV19
CDR3aa: ASSPRDRGRLVGGTEAF

d_gene: NA
v_gene: TRBV10-2
CDR3aa: ASMRVGTGNTIY

d_gene: TRBD1
v_gene: TRBV27
CDR3aa: ASSLGQGARELF

d_gene: NA
v_gene: TRBV27
CDR3aa: ASSKTAWGNQPQH

d_gene: NA
v_gene: TRBV6-4
CDR3aa: ASSGPTDRRGYT

d_gene: NA
v_gene: TRBV2
CDR3aa: ASLDGGVETEAF

d_gene: NA
v_gene: TRBV7-2
CDR3aa: AYGGGYGYT

d_gene: NA
v_gene: TRBV2
CDR3aa: ASSPGEFT

d_gene: TRBD2
v_gene: TRBV3-1/TRBV3-2
CDR3aa: ASSPRLAGGRNEQF

d_gene: TRBD1
v_gene: TRBV19
CDR3aa: ASRETGSLYGYT

d_gene: TRBD1
v_gene: TRBV6-2/TRBV6-3
CDR3aa: ASSSQGVRSGNTIY

d_gene: TRBD2
v_gene: TRBV2
CDR3aa: ASRLGLASYNEQF

d_gene: NA
v_gene: TRBV2
CDR3aa: ASSGQQVIYGYT

d_gene: NA
v_gene: TRBV6-6
CDR3aa: ASILTGSNQPQH

d_gene: NA
v_gene: TRBV3-1/TRBV3-2
CDR3aa: ASSLRENTEAF

d_gene: TRBD1
v_gene: TRBV7-7
CDR3aa: ASSPHRGRELF

d_gene: NA
v_gene: TRBV27
CDR3aa: ASRALGTGDSGYT

d_gene: NA
v_gene: TRBV21-1
CDR3aa: ASSNYGQGVREQY

d_gene: TRBD1
v_gene: TRBV19
CDR3aa: ASSRRTGGNYNSPLH

d_gene: TRBD2
v_gene: TRBV28
CDR3aa: ASSYAGGSTDTQY